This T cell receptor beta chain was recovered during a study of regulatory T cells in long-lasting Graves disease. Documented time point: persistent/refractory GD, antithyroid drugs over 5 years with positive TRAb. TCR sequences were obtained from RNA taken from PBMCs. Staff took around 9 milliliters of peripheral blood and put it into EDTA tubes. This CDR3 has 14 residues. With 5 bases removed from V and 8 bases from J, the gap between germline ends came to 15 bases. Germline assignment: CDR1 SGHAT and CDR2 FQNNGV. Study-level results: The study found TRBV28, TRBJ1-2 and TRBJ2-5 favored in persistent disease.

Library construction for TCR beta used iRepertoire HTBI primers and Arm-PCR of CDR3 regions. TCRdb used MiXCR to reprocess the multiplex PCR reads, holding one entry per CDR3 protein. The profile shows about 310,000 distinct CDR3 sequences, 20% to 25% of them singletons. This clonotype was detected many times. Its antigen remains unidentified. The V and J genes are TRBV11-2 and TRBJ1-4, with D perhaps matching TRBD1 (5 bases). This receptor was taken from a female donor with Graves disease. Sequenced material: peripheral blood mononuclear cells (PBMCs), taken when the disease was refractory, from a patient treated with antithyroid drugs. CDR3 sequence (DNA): TGTGCCAGCAGCCCATTTGCCAGGGAGGAAAAACTGTTTTTT. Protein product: CASSPFAREEKLFF.